The entry below gives a single T cell receptor beta chain sequence along with its context. The germline gene is not matched at one end of the junction; a read error may be the cause. Time point given: patch test 1, 2 weeks after DPC sensitization. Treatment defined: therapeutic diphenylcyclopropenone sensitization with weekly scalp DPC. TCRdb ran MiXCR on the RACE reads and lists one entry per CDR3 protein. The top ten hold about 0.9% of the sample, which has about 120,000 distinct CDR3 sequences, about an eighth seen once. This sample is part of a study of human T cells and chemical hapten exposure. CDR1 and CDR2 (germline): DFQATT, SNEGSKA (reference sequence). The CDR3 length is 16 residues.

The source of this sequence is a man between 18 and 35 years old with alopecia areata. Some clones in this sample may be carry-over from other donors' samples. This material consisted of whole blood, taken in connection with sensitization to the hapten diphenylcyclopropenone (DPC). The V call is TRBV20-1, the J call TRBJ1-6; 8 bases agree with TRBD1. CDR3 amino acids: CSARRDRIPYNSPLHF. The DNA of the CDR3 is TGCAGTGCTCGCCGGGACAGGATCCCCTACAATTCACCCCTCCACTTT.